This T cell receptor (beta chain) was profiled in a study of T cells expressing NK-cell markers. In the study overall: Seven of the eight sequenced donors were classified as HCMV-seropositive, and one was classified as seronegative.

A 5'RACE template switching approach incorporating UMIs was used to make TCR beta cDNA. TCRdb processed the 5' RACE reads again and assigns one entry to each CDR3 protein, with no DNA. This sample contains 200,000 to 300,000 distinct CDR3 sequences. General observations from the study: As a fraction of CD8+ T cells, dominant NKG2C+ clonotypes reached roughly 1.0-8% in six donors. The leading position in the CD3+CD56-NKG2C+ fraction of four donors also went to these clonotypes.

Germline assignment: CDR1 GTSNPN and CDR2 SVGIG (reference sequence). The CDR3 length is 13 residues. In the case of this clonotype: Its antigen is unknown.

This TCR was recovered from a man younger than 35 in good health. The rearrangement uses TRBV30 and TRBJ1-1. The specimen was blood T cells: a sorted CD56 or NKG2C T cell subset, CD4+ or CD8+ T cells, or bulk PBMC T cells (not recorded which). This chain's CDR3 is CAWTVGMNTEAFF. Full variable domain (missing parts from reference TRBV30 and TRBJ1-1): SQTIHQWPATLVQPVGSPLSLECTVEGTSNPNLYWYRQAAGRGLQLLFYSVGIGQISSEVPQNLSASRPQDRQFILSSKKLLLSDSGFYLCAWTVGMNTEAFFGQGTRLTVV.